This T cell receptor (beta chain) was sequenced during a study of blood T cell repertoires in COVID-19. Study-wide background: Donors in the United States, Italy and Spain gave samples during acute or convalescent COVID-19. Sample material is recorded as cDNA or gDNA derived from T cells, B-cell-depleted T cells, or PBMCs.

CDR3 length: 22 residues. With V trimmed by 4 bases and J by 4 bases, 30 bases remained unmatched. Germline CDR1 SGHTA, CDR2 FQGTGA. Enrollees, roughly 18 to 89 years old, lived in fewer than 25 US areas. Produced via immunoSEQ multiplex PCR; TCRdb's table is partial and in-frame only. Of just over 300,000 clones listed, 70% to 90% are singletons. The chain employs TRBV7-3 and TRBJ2-7; 8 bases map to TRBD1. The sequenced material came from PBMCs or T cells enriched from blood (not recorded which). This clonotype originated in a man younger than 45 who had recovered from COVID-19. DNA of the CDR3: TGTGCCAGCAGCTCCTCGGGTGGGTCAGGGGGCTCTCCTATAAAGATTATTTACGAGCAGTACTTC. Protein sequence: CASSSSGGSGGSPIKIIYEQYF.